Only one count was recorded for the clone carrying this TCR beta chain. The source of the sample is a study of blood T cell repertoires in COVID-19. Germline V CDR1 and CDR2: SGDLS, YYNGEE. Trimming pared 4 bases from V and 2 bases from J, leaving 28 bases between. There are 21 residues in the CDR3. TCRdb's table, derived via immunoSEQ multiplex PCR, lists solely in-frame clones and lacks some. Among about 270,000 clones, 80% to 90% were seen once, and the ten largest hold less than 20%. This clonotype was sampled from a man between 18 and 29 years old who had recovered from COVID-19. The source material was PBMCs or T cells enriched from blood (not recorded which). This chain connects TRBV9 to TRBJ2-6; no firm D call. In nucleotides, the CDR3 is TGTGCCAGCAGCTCACTGCCCCTAAGTAGAGGCCGAAAGGCTGGGGCCAACGTCCTGACTTTC. Encoded protein: CASSSLPLSRGRKAGANVLTF.